The 21 T cell receptor beta chains in this list originate from one sample, sequenced in a study of monozygotic twins with inflammatory bowel disease. Reanalyzing the 5' RACE reads, TCRdb keeps one entry per CDR3 protein, without DNA. The table lists some 150,000 distinct CDR3 sequences, with roughly 1.2% in the top ten. The sequenced material came from blood. The receptors originated from a human donor with ulcerative colitis or Crohn's disease, or a healthy co-twin of an affected twin (not recorded which).

The rearrangement links TRBV19 to TRBJ2-1; TCRdb proposes TRBD2, but this gene call is untestable without DNA. Germline V lookup: CDR1 LNHDA, CDR2 SQIVND (reference sequence). The CDR3 covers 14 residues. The CDR3 loop reads CASSIRLAGEEQFF. The variable domain in full, with the rest retrieved from reference TRBV19 and TRBJ2-1, is DGGITQSPKYLFRKEGQNVTLSCEQNLNHDAMYWYRQDPGQGLRLIYYSQIVNDFQKGDIAEGYSVSREKKESFPLTVTSAQKNPTAFYLCASSIRLAGEEQFFGPGTRLTVL.

The chain couples TRBV9 to TRBJ2-1; absent DNA, TCRdb's TRBD1 call cannot be checked. CDR3 size: 17 residues. The V gene's germline CDR1 is SGDLS and CDR2 YYNGEE. The CDR3 loop reads CASSSNWGQVTYNEQFF.

The CDR3 sequence: CASSPGTSGKHEQFF. The chain uses TRBV18 and TRBJ2-1; TCRdb indicates TRBD2, and absent DNA this call remains unverified. This CDR3 has 15 residues. In germline, CDR1 is KGHSH, CDR2 LQKENI.

The chain couples TRBV27 to TRBJ2-7; TCRdb's D call, TRBD2, is unchecked because there is no DNA. The CDR3 is 14 residues long. Germline CDR1 MNHEY, CDR2 SMNVEV (reference sequence). The CDR3 loop is CASSLQLGTYEQYF.

This sequence joins TRBV5-6 and TRBJ1-4; TCRdb's D call, TRBD1, is unchecked because there is no DNA. Germline V gene sequence: CDR1 SGHDT, CDR2 YYEEEE. The CDR3 is 16 residues long. CDR3: CASSFLGQGANEKLFF.

This sequence joins TRBV20-1 and TRBJ1-3; without DNA, the TCRdb call of TRBD1 cannot be checked. Germline CDR1 is DFQATT and CDR2 is SNEGSKA (reference sequence). The CDR3 is 15 residues long. The CDR3 reads CSARDTPGYGNTIYF.

This chain's CDR3 is CASSFRGRGNTGELFF. V usage is TRBV5-6 and J usage is TRBJ2-2; the TCRdb D gene call, TRBD2, has no DNA to confirm it. The V gene's germline CDR1 is SGHDT and CDR2 YYEEEE. The CDR3 loop spans 16 amino acids. Looking up the rest from reference TRBV5-6 and TRBJ2-2 gives the full variable domain: DAGVTQSPTHLIKTRGQQVTLRCSPKSGHDTVSWYQQALGQGPQFIFQYYEEEERQRGNFPDRFSGHQFPNYSSELNVNALLLGDSALYLCASSFRGRGNTGELFFGEGSRLTVL.

The rearrangement uses TRBV12-3 or TRBV12-4 and TRBJ1-1. There are 14 residues in the CDR3. The chain's CDR3 is CASSAQSMNTEAFF.

V is TRBV7-2 and J is TRBJ2-7; TCRdb designates TRBD2, a call that cannot be tested without DNA. CDR3 length equals 16 residues. Germline V lookup: CDR1 SGHTA, CDR2 FQGNSA. The CDR3 loop is CASSLRTSGRANEQYF.

V gene TRBV29-1 combines with J gene TRBJ2-1; TCRdb lists TRBD1, though no DNA is available to test this call. The CDR3 has 14 residues. CDR1 and CDR2 from the germline V gene are SQVTM and ANQGSEA. CDR3 sequence reads: CSVDPTGIYNEQFF.

The CDR3 here is CSARGDRGLYEQYF. This rearrangement joins TRBV20-1 to TRBJ2-7; no DNA is available, so the TRBD1 call from TCRdb remains unchecked. This CDR3 has 14 amino acids. CDR1 and CDR2 (germline): DFQATT, SNEGSKA (reference sequence).

The chain employs TRBV6-6 and TRBJ2-7; TCRdb's D gene call, TRBD2, goes unchecked for lack of DNA. The CDR3 is made up of 13 amino acids. Germline V gene data show CDR1 as MNHNY and CDR2 as SVGAGI (reference sequence). CDR3 sequence reads: CASSSSGVYEQYF.

The chain combines TRBV3-1 with TRBJ1-2; TCRdb gives TRBD1 as the D gene, but with no DNA this cannot be confirmed. Germline V gives CDR1 LGHDT, CDR2 YNNKEL (reference sequence). The CDR3 runs to 13 residues. The CDR3 sequence: CASSLQGYYGYTF. The entire variable domain, with the rest obtained from reference TRBV3-1 and TRBJ1-2, is as follows: DTAVSQTPKYLVTQMGNDKSIKCEQNLGHDTMYWYKQDSKKFLKIMFSYNNKELIINETVPNRFSPKSPDKAHLNLHINSLELGDSAVYFCASSLQGYYGYTFGSGTRLTVV.

The genes are TRBV6-2 or TRBV6-3 and TRBJ1-2; absent DNA, TCRdb's TRBD1 call cannot be checked. The length of the CDR3 is 12 residues. CDR1 MNHEY and CDR2 SVGEGT come from the germline V gene. The CDR3 reads CASGTGTYGYTF.

This chain uses TRBV7-2 with TRBJ1-3. Germline V gives CDR1 SGHTA, CDR2 FQGNSA. There are 15 residues in the CDR3. CDR3 residues: CASSLLRGSGNTIYF.

CDR3 sequence reads: CAISGPAGTPNEQFF. The chain has TRBV10-3 and TRBJ2-1; TCRdb's D call, TRBD2, is unchecked because there is no DNA. Looked up from germline, CDR1 is ENHRY and CDR2 is SYGVKD. The CDR3 runs 15 residues.

The chain joins TRBV4-3 to TRBJ1-5; the D call from TCRdb, TRBD1, cannot be confirmed without DNA. CDR1 LGHNA and CDR2 YSLEER come from the germline V gene. This CDR3 has 16 amino acids. CDR3 region: CASSQDTGGSDQPQHF.

CDR3 sequence: CASSSGPGRGVYEQYF. The rearrangement uses TRBV7-8 and TRBJ2-7; TCRdb's assignment of TRBD1 cannot be checked, as there is no DNA. Germline V gene lookup returns CDR1 SGHVS and CDR2 FQNEAQ. The CDR3 sequence is 16 residues long.

The chain couples TRBV6-5 to TRBJ1-5; the TCRdb D gene call, TRBD1, has no DNA to confirm it. The V gene's germline CDR1 is MNHEY and CDR2 SVGAGI. This CDR3 region has 13 residues. The CDR3 reads CASSRGVNQPQHF.

The rearrangement joins TRBV10-3 to TRBJ2-1. This CDR3 contains 14 residues. Germline V CDR1 and CDR2: ENHRY, SYGVKD. This CDR3 is CAIRNIVSYNEQFF.

The CDR3 here is CASRGGETQYF. This rearrangement joins TRBV28 to TRBJ2-5. The CDR3 has 11 amino acids. CDR1 and CDR2 (germline): MDHEN, SYDVKM.